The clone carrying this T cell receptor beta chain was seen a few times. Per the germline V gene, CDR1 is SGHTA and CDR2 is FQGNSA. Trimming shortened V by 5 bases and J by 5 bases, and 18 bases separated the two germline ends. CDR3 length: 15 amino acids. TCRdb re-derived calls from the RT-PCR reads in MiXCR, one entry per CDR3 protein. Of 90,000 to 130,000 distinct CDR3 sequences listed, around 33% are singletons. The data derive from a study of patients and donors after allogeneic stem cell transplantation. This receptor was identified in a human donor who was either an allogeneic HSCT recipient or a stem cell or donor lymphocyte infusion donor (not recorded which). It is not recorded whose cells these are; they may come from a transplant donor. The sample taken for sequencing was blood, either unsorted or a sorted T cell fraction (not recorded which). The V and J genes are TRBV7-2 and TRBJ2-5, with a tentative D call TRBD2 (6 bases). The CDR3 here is CASSQELAWWETQYF. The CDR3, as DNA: TGTGCCAGCAGCCAAGAACTAGCATGGTGGGAGACCCAGTACTTC.